What follows describes a single T cell receptor (beta chain). The CDR3 sequence is 16 residues long. The V gene's germline CDR1 is MNHEY and CDR2 SMNVEV (reference sequence). V lost 6 bases to trimming and J lost 0 bases, with 18 bases between them. This entry belongs to a study of blood T cell repertoires in COVID-19. Assignments of participants to cohorts depended upon their own reported clinical history. Original analysis: The authors estimated nucleated cell counts from reference gene primer amplification. Measured with immunoSEQ multiplex PCR; TCRdb has only the in-frame clones, and not every one. V and J calls plus clone size are reproduced from that table; the DNA served to infer D and trimming. This sample has about 480,000 clones; 88% occur once, and the top ten carry about 2%.

The V and J genes are TRBV27 and TRBJ2-7, with a weak D call TRBD2 (6 bases). Sequences were obtained from PBMCs or T cells enriched from blood (not recorded which). The TCR comes from a woman in her thirties or forties who had recovered from COVID-19. Here the CDR3 DNA reads TGTGCCAGCAGCCCGGGTTGGGGGGAGAGCTCCTACGAGCAGTACTTC. Translation gives CASSPGWGESSYEQYF.